A single TCR beta chain is shown here with its context. Germline assignment: CDR1 MNHNS and CDR2 SASEGT. CDR3 length: 14 residues. V was clipped by 3 bases and J by 7 bases; unmatched bases: 5. These data are taken from a study of blood T cell repertoires in COVID-19. Across the whole study: Sample material is recorded as cDNA or gDNA derived from T cells, B-cell-depleted T cells, or PBMCs.

Libraries were prepared by immunoSEQ multiplex PCR; TCRdb keeps only in-frame clonotypes and omits some of them. The repertoire holds some 490,000 clones, with 80% to 90% as singletons. Material: peripheral blood. The rearrangement joins TRBV6-1 to TRBJ2-1, with 8 bases identical to TRBD2. This receptor was taken from a human donor in a cohort sampled during active COVID-19. The CDR3 is CASSDGTRVNEQFF. The CDR3 nucleotides are TGTGCCAGCAGTGACGGGACTAGAGTGAATGAGCAGTTCTTC.